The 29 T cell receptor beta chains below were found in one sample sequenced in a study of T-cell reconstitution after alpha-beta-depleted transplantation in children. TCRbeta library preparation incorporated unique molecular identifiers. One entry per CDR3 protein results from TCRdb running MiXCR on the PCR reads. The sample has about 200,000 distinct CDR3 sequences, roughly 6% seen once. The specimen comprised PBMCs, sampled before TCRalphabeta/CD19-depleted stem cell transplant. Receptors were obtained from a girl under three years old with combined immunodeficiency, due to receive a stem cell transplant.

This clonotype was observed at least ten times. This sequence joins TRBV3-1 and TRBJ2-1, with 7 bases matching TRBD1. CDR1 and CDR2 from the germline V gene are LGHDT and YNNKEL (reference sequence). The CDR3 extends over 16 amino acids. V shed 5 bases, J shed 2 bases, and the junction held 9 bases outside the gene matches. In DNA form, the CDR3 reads TGTGCCAGCAGCGTATTGAGGGGGACAGCCTACAATGAGCAGTTCTTC. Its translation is CASSVLRGTAYNEQFF.

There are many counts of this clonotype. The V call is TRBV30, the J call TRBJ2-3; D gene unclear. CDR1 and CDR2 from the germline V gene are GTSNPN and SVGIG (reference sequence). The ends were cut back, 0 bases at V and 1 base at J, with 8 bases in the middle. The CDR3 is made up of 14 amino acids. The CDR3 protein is CAWSVRARTDTQYF. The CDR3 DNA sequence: TGTGCCTGGAGTGTACGAGCGCGCACAGATACGCAGTATTTT.

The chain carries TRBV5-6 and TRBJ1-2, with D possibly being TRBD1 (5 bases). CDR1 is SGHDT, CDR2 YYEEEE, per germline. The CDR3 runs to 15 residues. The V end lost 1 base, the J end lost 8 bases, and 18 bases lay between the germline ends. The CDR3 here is CASSLWPPVRGGYTF. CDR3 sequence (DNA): TGTGCCAGCAGCTTGTGGCCCCCTGTCCGGGGCGGCTACACCTTC.

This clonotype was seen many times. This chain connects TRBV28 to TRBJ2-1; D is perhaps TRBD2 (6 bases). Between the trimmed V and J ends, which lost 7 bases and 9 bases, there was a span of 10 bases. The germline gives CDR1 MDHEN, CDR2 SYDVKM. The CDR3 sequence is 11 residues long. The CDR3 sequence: CASTPGVEQFF. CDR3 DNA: TGTGCCAGCACCCCGGGGGTTGAGCAGTTCTTC.

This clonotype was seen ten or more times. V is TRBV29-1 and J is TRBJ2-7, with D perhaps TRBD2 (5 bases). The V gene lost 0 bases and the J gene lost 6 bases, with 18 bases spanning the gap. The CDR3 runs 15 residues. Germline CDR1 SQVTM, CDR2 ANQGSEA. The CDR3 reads CSVEDPPSPFGEQYF. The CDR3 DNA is TGCAGCGTTGAAGATCCTCCTAGCCCCTTTGGCGAGCAGTACTTC.

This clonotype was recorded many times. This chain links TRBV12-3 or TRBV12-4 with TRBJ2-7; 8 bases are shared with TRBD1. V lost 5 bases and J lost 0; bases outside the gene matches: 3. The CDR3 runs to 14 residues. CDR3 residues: CASSRDRSSYEQYF. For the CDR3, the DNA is TGTGCCAGCAGTCGGGACAGGTCCTCCTACGAGCAGTACTTC.

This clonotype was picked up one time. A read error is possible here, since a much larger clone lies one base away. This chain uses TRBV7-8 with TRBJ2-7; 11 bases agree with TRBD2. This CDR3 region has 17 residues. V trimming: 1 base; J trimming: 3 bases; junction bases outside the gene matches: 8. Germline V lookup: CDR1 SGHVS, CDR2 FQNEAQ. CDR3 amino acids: CASSLVLAGGFDYEQYF. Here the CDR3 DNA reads TGTGCCAGCAGCTTAGTCCTAGCGGGGGGTTTTGACTACGAGCAGTACTTC.

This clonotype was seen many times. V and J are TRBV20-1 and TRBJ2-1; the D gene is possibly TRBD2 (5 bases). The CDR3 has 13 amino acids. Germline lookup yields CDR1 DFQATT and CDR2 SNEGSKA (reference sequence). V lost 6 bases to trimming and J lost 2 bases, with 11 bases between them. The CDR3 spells CSAPTRAYNEQFF. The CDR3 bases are TGCAGTGCGCCTACTAGGGCCTACAATGAGCAGTTCTTC.

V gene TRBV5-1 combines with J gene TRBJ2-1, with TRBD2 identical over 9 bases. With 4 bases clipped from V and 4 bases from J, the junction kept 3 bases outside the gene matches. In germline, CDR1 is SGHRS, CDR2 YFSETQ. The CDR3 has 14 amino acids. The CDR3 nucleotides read TGCGCCAGCAGCACTAGCGGGCTTTACAATGAGCAGTTCTTC. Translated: CASSTSGLYNEQFF.

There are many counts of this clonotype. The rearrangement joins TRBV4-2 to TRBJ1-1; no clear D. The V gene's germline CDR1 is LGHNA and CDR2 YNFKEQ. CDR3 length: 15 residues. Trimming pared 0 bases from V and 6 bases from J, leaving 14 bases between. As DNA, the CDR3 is TGTGCCAGCAGCCAAGACGACACCCCCCACCCTGAAGCTTTCTTT. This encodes CASSQDDTPHPEAFF.

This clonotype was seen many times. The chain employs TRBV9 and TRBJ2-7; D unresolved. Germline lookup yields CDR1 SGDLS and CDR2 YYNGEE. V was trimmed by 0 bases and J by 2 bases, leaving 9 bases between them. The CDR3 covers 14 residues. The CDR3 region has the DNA TGTGCCAGCAGCGTAGGTGGTGGGACCTACGAGCAGTACTTC. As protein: CASSVGGGTYEQYF.

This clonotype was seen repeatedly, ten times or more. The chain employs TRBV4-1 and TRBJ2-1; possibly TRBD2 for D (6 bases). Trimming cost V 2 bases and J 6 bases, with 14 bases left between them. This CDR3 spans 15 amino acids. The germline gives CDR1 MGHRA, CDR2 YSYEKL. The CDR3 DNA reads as TGCGCCAGCAGCCAACCGACGGGACTTGGCAATGAGCAGTTCTTC. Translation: CASSQPTGLGNEQFF.

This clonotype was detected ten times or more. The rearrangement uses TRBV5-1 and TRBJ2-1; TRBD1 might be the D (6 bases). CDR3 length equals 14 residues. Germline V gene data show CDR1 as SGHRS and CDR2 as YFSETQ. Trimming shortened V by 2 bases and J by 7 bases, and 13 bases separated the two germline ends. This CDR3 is CASSLRGSGNEQFF. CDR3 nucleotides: TGCGCCAGCAGCTTAAGGGGGTCGGGGAATGAGCAGTTCTTC.

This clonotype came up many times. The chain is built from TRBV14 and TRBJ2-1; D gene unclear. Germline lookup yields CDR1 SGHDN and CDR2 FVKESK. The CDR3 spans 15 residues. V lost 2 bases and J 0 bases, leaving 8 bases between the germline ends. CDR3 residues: CASSQFGSSYNEQFF. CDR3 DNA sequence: TGTGCCAGCAGCCAATTCGGCTCCTCCTACAATGAGCAGTTCTTC. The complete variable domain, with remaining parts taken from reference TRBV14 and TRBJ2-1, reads EAGVTQFPSHSVIEKGQTVTLRCDPISGHDNLYWYRRVMGKEIKFLLHFVKESKQDESGMPNNRFLAERTGGTYSTLKVQPAELEDSGVYFCASSQFGSSYNEQFFGPGTRLTVL.

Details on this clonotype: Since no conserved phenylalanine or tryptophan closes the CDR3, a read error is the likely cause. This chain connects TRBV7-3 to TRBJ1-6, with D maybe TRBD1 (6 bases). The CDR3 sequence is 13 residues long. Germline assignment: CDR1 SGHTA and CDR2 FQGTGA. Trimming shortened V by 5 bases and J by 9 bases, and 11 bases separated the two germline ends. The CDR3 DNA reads TGTGCCAGCAGCCAAATGGGGGCTTCACCCCTCCACTGT. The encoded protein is CASSQMGASPLHC.

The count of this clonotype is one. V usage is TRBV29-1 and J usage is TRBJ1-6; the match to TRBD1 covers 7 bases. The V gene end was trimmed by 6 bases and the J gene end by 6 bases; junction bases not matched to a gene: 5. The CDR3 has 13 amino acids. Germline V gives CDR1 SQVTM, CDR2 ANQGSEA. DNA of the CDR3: TGCAGCGTCCGACAGGGAGGTAATTCACCCCTCCACTTT. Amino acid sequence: CSVRQGGNSPLHF.

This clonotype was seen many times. The CDR3 sequence is CASSTAGEQFF. The DNA for the CDR3 is TGTGCCAGCAGCACAGCGGGAGAGCAGTTCTTC. The chain recombines TRBV13 with TRBJ2-1; 7 nucleotides align to TRBD2. With 5 bases clipped from V and 10 bases from J, the junction kept 2 bases outside the gene matches. The CDR3 totals 11 residues. Germline V gives CDR1 PRHDT, CDR2 FYEKMQ (reference sequence).

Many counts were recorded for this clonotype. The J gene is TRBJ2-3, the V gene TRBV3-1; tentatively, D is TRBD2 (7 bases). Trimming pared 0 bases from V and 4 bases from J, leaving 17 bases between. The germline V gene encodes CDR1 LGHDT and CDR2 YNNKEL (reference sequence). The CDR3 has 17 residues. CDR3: CASSQDWEGGAADTQYF. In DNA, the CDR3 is TGTGCCAGCAGCCAAGATTGGGAGGGGGGGGCCGCAGATACGCAGTATTTT.

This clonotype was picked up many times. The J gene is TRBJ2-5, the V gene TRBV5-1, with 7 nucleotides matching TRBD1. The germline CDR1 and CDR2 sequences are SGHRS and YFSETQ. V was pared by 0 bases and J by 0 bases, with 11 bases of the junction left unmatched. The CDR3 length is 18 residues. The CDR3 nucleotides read TGCGCCAGCAGCTTGGGAGCAACAGGGGCCCAGTACCAAGAGACCCAGTACTTC. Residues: CASSLGATGAQYQETQYF.

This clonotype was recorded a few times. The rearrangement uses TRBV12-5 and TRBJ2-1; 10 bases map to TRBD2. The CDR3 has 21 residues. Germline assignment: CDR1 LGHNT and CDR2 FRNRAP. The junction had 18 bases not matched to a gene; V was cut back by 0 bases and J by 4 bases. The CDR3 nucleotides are TGTGCTAGTGGTTTGGTTCTAGCGGGAGTTGAACCTTCGCACAAATACAATGAGCAGTTCTTC. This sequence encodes CASGLVLAGVEPSHKYNEQFF.

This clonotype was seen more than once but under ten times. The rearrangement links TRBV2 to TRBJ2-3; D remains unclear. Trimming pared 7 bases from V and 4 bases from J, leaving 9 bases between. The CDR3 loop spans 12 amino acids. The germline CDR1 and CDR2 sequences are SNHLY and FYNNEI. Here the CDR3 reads CASTVDSDTQYF. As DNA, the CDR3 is TGTGCCAGCACAGTGGATTCAGATACGCAGTATTTT.

The CDR3 nucleotides are TGTGCCAGCAGCTTAAGGTTTAAGTGGGAGGAGGTCAATGAGCAGTTCTTC. This codes for CASSLRFKWEEVNEQFF. The rearrangement uses TRBV7-9 and TRBJ2-1, with D maybe TRBD2 (6 bases). CDR1 SEHNR and CDR2 FQNEAQ come from the germline V gene (reference sequence). The CDR3 is 17 amino acids. V was shortened by 2 bases and J by 6 bases, with 20 bases between the two germline ends. The complete variable domain, with remaining parts taken from reference TRBV7-9 and TRBJ2-1, reads DTGVSQNPRHKITKRGQNVTFRCDPISEHNRLYWYRQTLGQGPEFLTYFQNEAQLEKSRLLSDRFSAERPKGSFSTLEIQRTEQGDSAMYLCASSLRFKWEEVNEQFFGPGTRLTVL.

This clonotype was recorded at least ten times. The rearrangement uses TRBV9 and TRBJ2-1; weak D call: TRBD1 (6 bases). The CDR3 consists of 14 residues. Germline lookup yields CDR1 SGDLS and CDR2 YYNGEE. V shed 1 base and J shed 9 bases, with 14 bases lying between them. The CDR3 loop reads CASSVSSGAVEQFF. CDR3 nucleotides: TGTGCCAGCAGCGTATCGTCAGGGGCGGTTGAGCAGTTCTTC.

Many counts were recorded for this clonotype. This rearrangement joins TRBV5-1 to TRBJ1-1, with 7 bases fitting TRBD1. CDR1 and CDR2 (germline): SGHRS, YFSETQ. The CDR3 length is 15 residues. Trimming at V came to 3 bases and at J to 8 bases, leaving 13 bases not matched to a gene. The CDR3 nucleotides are TGCGCCAGCAGCTCGGTACAGGGGAGGCCCGTAGAAGCTTTCTTT. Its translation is CASSSVQGRPVEAFF.

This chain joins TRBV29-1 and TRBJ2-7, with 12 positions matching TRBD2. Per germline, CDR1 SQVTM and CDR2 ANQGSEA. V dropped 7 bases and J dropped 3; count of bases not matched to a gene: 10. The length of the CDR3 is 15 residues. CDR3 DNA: TGCAGCGGGCTAGCGGGAGGGCCTAATTTCTACGAGCAGTACTTC. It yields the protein CSGLAGGPNFYEQYF.

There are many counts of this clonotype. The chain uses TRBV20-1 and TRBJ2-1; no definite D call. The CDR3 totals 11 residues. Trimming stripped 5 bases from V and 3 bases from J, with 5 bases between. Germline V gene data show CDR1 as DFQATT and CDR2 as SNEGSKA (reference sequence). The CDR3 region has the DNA TGCAGTGCTTATTACTACAATGAGCAGTTCTTC. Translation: CSAYYYNEQFF.

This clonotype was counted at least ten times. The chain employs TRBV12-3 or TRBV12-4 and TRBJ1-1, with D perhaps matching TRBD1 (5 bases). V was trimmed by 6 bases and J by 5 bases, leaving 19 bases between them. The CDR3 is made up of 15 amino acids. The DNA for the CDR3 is TGTGCCAGCAGCACCCGGGGGAGGGTAAATACTGAAGCTTTCTTT. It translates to CASSTRGRVNTEAFF.

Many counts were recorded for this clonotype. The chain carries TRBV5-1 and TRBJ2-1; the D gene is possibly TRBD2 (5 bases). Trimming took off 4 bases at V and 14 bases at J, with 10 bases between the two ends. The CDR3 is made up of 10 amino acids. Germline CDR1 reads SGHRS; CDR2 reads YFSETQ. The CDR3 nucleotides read TGCGCCAGCAGCCGAGGGCCCGAGTTCTTC. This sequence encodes CASSRGPEFF.

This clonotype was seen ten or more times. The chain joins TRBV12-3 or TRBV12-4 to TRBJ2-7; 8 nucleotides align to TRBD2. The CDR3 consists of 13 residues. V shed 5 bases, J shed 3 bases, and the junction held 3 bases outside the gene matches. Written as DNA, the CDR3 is TGTGCCAGCAGTGGGAGCGGGAGCTACGAGCAGTACTTC. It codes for CASSGSGSYEQYF.